This TCR beta chain was recovered during a study of blood T cell repertoires in COVID-19. Trimming stripped 2 bases from V and 3 bases from J, with 8 bases between. The CDR3 is 13 residues long. Germline values: CDR1 SGHRS, CDR2 YFSETQ. The data were produced by immunoSEQ multiplex PCR, yet TCRdb's version contains in-frame clones alone and is incomplete. The sample carries about 36,000 clones, around 90% recorded once. This sequence originates from a man between 60 and 75 years old with active or convalescent COVID-19. The source material was peripheral blood. This chain links TRBV5-1 with TRBJ2-5, with D possibly matching TRBD1 (6 bases). CDR3: CASSFRTEETQYF. The CDR3 DNA reads TGCGCCAGCAGCTTTAGGACAGAAGAGACCCAGTACTTC.